These T cell receptor beta chains were read from a single sample in a study of T cell responses to AZD1222 COVID-19 vaccine. Profiling relied on immunoSEQ multiplex PCR, and the TCRdb table lists in-frame clones only, not all of them. This table holds approximately 110,000 clones, roughly 90% found once. The starting material was peripheral blood, obtained on day 0 of AZD1222 vaccination. The origin of the receptors is an adult in good health. The CDR3 runs from the conserved cysteine through the conserved F or W.

CDR3 length,V gene,J gene,CDR3 protein
13,TRBV2,TRBJ2-7,CASSVTGINEQYF
14,TRBV7-9,TRBJ2-5,CASSFRDRFETQYF
13,TRBV5-1,TRBJ2-1,CASSLAPGGEQFF
16,TRBV11-2,TRBJ2-1,CASSLGISGRAYEQFF
12,TRBV12-3/TRBV12-4,TRBJ2-7,CASRGDYHEQYF
13,TRBV27,TRBJ2-1,CASSLLTSNEQFF
14,TRBV11-1,TRBJ2-1,CASSHLGPYIEQFF
12,TRBV11-2,TRBJ2-5,CASSLGRYPQYF
13,TRBV19,TRBJ2-7,CASSIARGYEQYF
16,TRBV3-1/TRBV3-2,TRBJ1-2,CASSPRYRGRDYGYTF
13,TRBV30,TRBJ2-5,CAWSIQGLGTQYF
15,TRBV24-1,TRBJ2-7,CATSETGQGMYEQYF
16,TRBV15,TRBJ2-7,CATSRVGTGGPHEQYF
14,TRBV29-1,TRBJ1-2,CSVGGQGWASGYTF
16,TRBV6-5,TRBJ1-6,CASSYRTGSNNSPLHF
15,TRBV2,TRBJ1-5,CASSAGQGSNQPQHF
16,TRBV9,TRBJ1-4,CASSPLEGATNEKLFF
13,TRBV27,TRBJ1-2,CASSPAGFGGYTF
11,TRBV19,TRBJ1-2,CASSIGEGYTF
14,TRBV24-1,TRBJ2-7,CATSDPGPTYEQYF
15,TRBV6-1,TRBJ1-6,CASSESQTRNSPLHF
14,TRBV6-5,TRBJ2-5,CASSYRGPKETQYF
15,TRBV19,TRBJ2-7,CASTDASQGVYEQYF
13,TRBV4-1,TRBJ1-1,CASSQAMNTEAFF
18,TRBV4-1,TRBJ1-4,CASSQEPPRGSKNEKLFF
12,TRBV11-3,TRBJ2-7,CASSLNGYEQYF
15,TRBV7-2,TRBJ1-1,CASSLDLRMNTEAFF
18,TRBV21-1,TRBJ1-2,CASSQKVPIGHPNYGYTF
12,TRBV6-5,TRBJ2-1,CASSYLGNEQFF
14,TRBV6-5,TRBJ2-7,CASSTRDSSYEQYF
16,TRBV15,TRBJ1-3,CATSSYGGASGNTIYF
16,TRBV15,TRBJ2-3,CATSRDSDRVTDTQYF
17,TRBV10-2,TRBJ2-7,CASSESGFGLAGDEQYF
15,TRBV27,TRBJ1-1,CASGTMAGGNTEAFF
16,TRBV5-1,TRBJ2-3,CASSTGRTSDTDTQYF
15,TRBV27,TRBJ1-2,CASSMAGTGNYGYTF
14,TRBV5-6,TRBJ1-6,CASSLREYNSPLHF
12,TRBV5-1,TRBJ1-2,CASSFDRDGYTF
16,TRBV28,TRBJ1-2,CASCLIGGRGVYGYTF
15,TRBV27,TRBJ1-3,CASSSDGNSGNTIYF
17,TRBV5-1,TRBJ2-3,CASSSGLAGGPADTQYF
14,TRBV7-9,TRBJ1-2,CASSAQGRYYGYTF